This TCR beta chain comes out of a study of molecular identifiers for immune sequencing clone quantification. The bulk TCR libraries were made with methods described before and with listed TCR primers. Each CDR3 protein is one row after TCRdb ran MiXCR on the PCR reads. The data show roughly 630,000 distinct CDR3 sequences, over 25% seen once. CDR1 and CDR2 from the germline V gene are LGHDT and YNNKEL (reference sequence). V lost 5 bases and J 3 bases, leaving 15 bases between the germline ends. The CDR3 covers 15 residues. The sequencing input was naive CD8+ T cells from blood, with Jurkat cell RNA spiked in. Subset noted: FACS-sorted CD8+CD4-CCR7+CD45RA+ naive T cells. The sequence came from a human donor in good health. Some libraries in this study had Jurkat cell RNA spiked in. The chain uses TRBV3-1 and TRBJ2-3; D is unresolved. The CDR3, as DNA: TGTGCCAGCAGCTTCCCCTCAACTGGGACAGATACGCAGTATTTT. Amino acids: CASSFPSTGTDTQYF.